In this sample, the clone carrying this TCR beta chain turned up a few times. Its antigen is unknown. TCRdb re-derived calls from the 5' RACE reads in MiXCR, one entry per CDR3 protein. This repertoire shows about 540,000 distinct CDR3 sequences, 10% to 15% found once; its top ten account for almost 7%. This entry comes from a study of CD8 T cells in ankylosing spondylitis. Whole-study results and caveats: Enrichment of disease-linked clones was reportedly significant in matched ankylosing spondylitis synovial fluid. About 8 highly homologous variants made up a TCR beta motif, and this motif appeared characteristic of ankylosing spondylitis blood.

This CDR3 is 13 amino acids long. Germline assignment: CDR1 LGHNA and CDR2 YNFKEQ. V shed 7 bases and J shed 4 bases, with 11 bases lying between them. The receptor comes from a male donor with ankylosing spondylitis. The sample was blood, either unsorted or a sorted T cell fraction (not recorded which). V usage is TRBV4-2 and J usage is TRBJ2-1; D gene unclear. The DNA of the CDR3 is TGTGCCAGCACCTTTACCCAGTACAATGAGCAGTTCTTC. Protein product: CASTFTQYNEQFF.